The next 32 T cell receptor beta chains were all read from a single sample in a study of blood T cell repertoires in COVID-19. The repertoire was sequenced with immunoSEQ multiplex PCR; TCRdb's copy has only in-frame clones and lacks some. In the table there are 250,000 or so clones, around 90% of which are singletons. The sequencing sample was made of peripheral blood. The receptors derive from a woman in her 40s who had recovered from COVID-19.

This chain connects TRBV21-1 to TRBJ2-1; the table names TRBD2, a call not compared with the DNA. TRBV21-1 is deemed a pseudogene. The CDR3 contains 17 residues. The CDR3 spells CASSNYGPTGKHNEQFF. The CDR3 DNA reads as TGTGCCAGCAGCAATTATGGGCCAACCGGGAAACACAATGAGCAGTTCTTC.

The chain couples TRBV3-1 (or the pseudogene TRBV3-2) to TRBJ1-3, with 9 bases aligning to TRBD1. CDR3 length equals 18 residues. After removal of 5 bases from V and 2 bases from J, the junction contained 13 bases not matched to a gene. Germline V lookup: CDR1 LGHDT, CDR2 YNNKEL (reference sequence). The CDR3 DNA sequence: TGTGCCAGCAGCTCCCCGACAGGGGGGAATATCGCTGGAAACACCATATATTTT. Protein sequence: CASSSPTGGNIAGNTIYF.

The CDR3: CASSYGTKYNEQFF. The CDR3 DNA sequence: TGTGCCAGCAGTTACGGGACTAAATACAATGAGCAGTTCTTC. The V call is TRBV6-5, the J call TRBJ2-1; 7 bases are a match to TRBD2. The CDR3 loop spans 14 amino acids. Germline lookup yields CDR1 MNHEY and CDR2 SVGAGI. After removal of 2 bases from V and 4 bases from J, the junction contained 2 bases not matched to a gene.

About this clone: A read error may account for a junction end that differs from germline. The rearrangement links TRBV14 to TRBJ2-7; 8 nucleotides match TRBD1. The CDR3 is 13 amino acids. CDR1 is SGHDN, CDR2 FVKESK, per germline. DNA for the CDR3: TGTGCCAGCAGCCAGCAACCCGTTGCGGGACAGGACTTC. Translation: CASSQQPVAGQDF.

This chain connects TRBV15 to TRBJ2-1; D gene uncertain. The CDR3 has 14 residues. Germline V CDR1 and CDR2: LNHNV, YYDKDF (reference sequence). V was pared by 0 bases and J by 4 bases, with 7 bases between. CDR3 sequence reads: CATSREWLYNEQFF. CDR3 sequence (DNA): TGTGCCACCAGCAGAGAGTGGCTGTACAATGAGCAGTTCTTC.

The chain couples TRBV6-5 to TRBJ2-1; 7 nucleotides match TRBD2. CDR3 length: 14 amino acids. CDR1 MNHEY and CDR2 SVGAGI come from the germline V gene. After removal of 7 bases from V and 12 bases from J, the junction contained 15 bases not matched to a gene. For the CDR3, the DNA is TGTGCCAGCACCGCTCTCTGGGCGGGAGACCCGCAGTTCTTC. This sequence encodes CASTALWAGDPQFF.

The rearrangement joins TRBV24-1 to TRBJ2-2, with 7 positions matching TRBD1. This CDR3 is 14 amino acids long. The V and J ends lost 7 bases and 0 bases, in that order; junction bases with no gene match: 1. CDR1 and CDR2 (germline): KGHDR, SFDVKD. The CDR3 loop is CATSGTANTGELFF. Written as DNA, the CDR3 is TGTGCCACCAGCGGGACAGCGAACACCGGGGAGCTGTTTTTT.

The sample holds a few counts of this clone. This chain connects TRBV6-5 to TRBJ2-3; D is undetermined. The CDR3 contains 13 residues. The V end was cut by 4 bases, the J end by 4 bases, with 9 bases between. In germline, CDR1 is MNHEY, CDR2 SVGAGI. The CDR3 DNA reads TGTGCCAGCAGTTCCCGTGAGGCAGATACGCAGTATTTT. It codes for CASSSREADTQYF.

The chain recombines TRBV10-3 with TRBJ1-2, with a possible D match to TRBD1 (6 bases). V was trimmed by 7 bases and J by 6 bases, leaving 12 bases between them. The germline V gene encodes CDR1 ENHRY and CDR2 SYGVKD. The CDR3 loop spans 12 amino acids. CDR3 in amino acids: CAITDGGHGYTF. For the CDR3, the DNA is TGTGCCATCACCGACGGGGGGCATGGCTACACCTTC.

CDR3 amino acids: CASSIDPLFEQFF. CDR3 nucleotide sequence: TGTGCCAGTAGTATAGATCCCCTCTTTGAGCAGTTCTTC. The chain employs TRBV19 and TRBJ2-1; D unresolved. CDR3 length: 13 residues. CDR1 is LNHDA, CDR2 SQIVND, per germline (reference sequence). The germline V and J ends were trimmed by 0 bases and 9 bases, with 9 bases remaining between them.

CDR3 in amino acids: CASSLALAGVKNIQYF. The CDR3 nucleotides are TGTGCCAGCAGCTTAGCGCTAGCGGGAGTCAAAAACATTCAGTACTTC. This sequence joins TRBV7-2 and TRBJ2-4, with 10 bases identical to TRBD2. V lost 0 bases, J lost 3 bases, and 2 bases stayed unmatched. The CDR3 extends over 16 amino acids. The germline CDR1 and CDR2 sequences are SGHTA and FQGNSA.

This clone was found once. This chain links TRBV19 with TRBJ2-3, with D possibly being TRBD2 (6 bases). Germline CDR1 and CDR2: LNHDA and SQIVND (reference sequence). The CDR3 is 19 residues long. Trimming removed 2 bases at V and 1 base at J, with 22 bases between. CDR3 residues: CASSISGVGRSGGTDTQYF. The CDR3 DNA is TGTGCCAGTAGTATATCGGGCGTAGGGAGGAGTGGGGGCACAGATACGCAGTATTTT.

The chain carries TRBV19 and TRBJ2-4, with 10 bases fitting TRBD1. CDR1 and CDR2 (germline): LNHDA, SQIVND (reference sequence). V shed 3 bases, J shed 6 bases, and the junction held 8 bases outside the gene matches. The CDR3 is made up of 16 amino acids. Here the CDR3 reads CASSMRQGALGNIQYF. The CDR3, as DNA: TGTGCCAGTAGTATGAGACAGGGGGCTTTGGGAAACATTCAGTACTTC. The whole variable domain, filled in from reference TRBV19 and TRBJ2-4, reads DGGITQSPKYLFRKEGQNVTLSCEQNLNHDAMYWYRQDPGQGLRLIYYSQIVNDFQKGDIAEGYSVSREKKESFPLTVTSAQKNPTAFYLCASSMRQGALGNIQYFGAGTRLSVL.

J is TRBJ2-7 and V is TRBV27, with 8 nucleotides matching TRBD2. J gave up 6 bases and V 1 base, and 5 bases lay outside the gene matches. Germline assignment: CDR1 MNHEY and CDR2 SMNVEV (reference sequence). This CDR3 is 14 amino acids long. The CDR3 DNA is TGTGCCAGCAGTTTATACGGGAGGGCCCGCGAGCAGTACTTC. It is translated as CASSLYGRAREQYF.

The chain carries TRBV5-6 and TRBJ2-2; D is unclear. CDR3 length: 16 amino acids. Germline-derived CDR1 and CDR2 are SGHDT and YYEEEE. Trimming stripped 4 bases from V and 1 base from J, with 14 bases between. In DNA, the CDR3 is TGTGCCAGCAGCCCCCGGCTTCGGAGGAACACCGGGGAGCTGTTTTTT. It encodes CASSPRLRRNTGELFF.

The CDR3 is CSVPKGGESYNEQFF. CDR3 DNA sequence: TGCAGCGTCCCCAAGGGGGGGGAAAGCTACAATGAGCAGTTCTTC. The V gene is TRBV29-1, the J gene TRBJ2-1, with D possibly matching TRBD2 (7 bases). CDR1 and CDR2 from the germline V gene are SQVTM and ANQGSEA. CDR3 length equals 15 residues. Trimming left V 6 bases short and J 3 bases short, with 18 bases between.

This clone was counted between two and nine times. The V call is TRBV6-5, the J call TRBJ1-3; D is uncertain. Trimming pared 8 bases from V and 0 bases from J, leaving 11 bases between. Germline V gene lookup returns CDR1 MNHEY and CDR2 SVGAGI. The CDR3 is made up of 14 amino acids. In nucleotides, the CDR3 is TGTGCCAGCCTGGCAGGAAGCTCTGGAAACACCATATATTTT. It codes for CASLAGSSGNTIYF.

This clone occurred once. The chain has TRBV6-5 and TRBJ2-7; TRBD2 matches 7 bases. The CDR3 is 14 residues long. The germline V gene has CDR1 MNHEY and CDR2 SVGAGI. V was clipped by 6 bases and J by 2 bases; unmatched bases: 7. CDR3 DNA sequence: TGTGCCAGCAGGGTAGGACTAGGGACCTACGAGCAGTACTTC. Protein product: CASRVGLGTYEQYF.

V and J are TRBV28 and TRBJ2-7; TRBD1 matches at 9 bases. The CDR3 has 13 amino acids. V was pared by 7 bases and J by 2 bases, with 3 bases of the junction left unmatched. From germline, CDR1 is MDHEN and CDR2 SYDVKM. CDR3 in DNA: TGTGCCAGCAAGGGACAGGGTCCCTACGAGCAGTACTTC. It encodes CASKGQGPYEQYF.

The sample holds one count of this clone. This sequence joins TRBV29-1 and TRBJ1-1; unclear D gene. Trimming took 4 bases from V and 3 from J, leaving 15 bases between them. CDR1 is SQVTM, CDR2 ANQGSEA, per germline. CDR3 length: 14 residues. The CDR3 spells CSVVGRLGDTEAFF. The CDR3 DNA follows: TGCAGCGTTGTCGGGAGGCTGGGTGACACTGAAGCTTTCTTT.

The rearrangement links TRBV5-1 to TRBJ2-5, with 7 bases lining up with TRBD2. V lost 8 bases, J lost 2 bases, and 9 bases stayed unmatched. This CDR3 has 14 amino acids. Germline CDR1 SGHRS, CDR2 YFSETQ. The CDR3 DNA sequence: TGCGCCAGTTGGGAGGGGAGCGGGCAAGAGACCCAGTACTTC. Translated, it gives CASWEGSGQETQYF.

This clone is a singleton in its sample. The chain employs TRBV30 and TRBJ2-7; tentative D call: TRBD1 (6 bases). V was pared by 0 bases and J by 5 bases, with 14 bases between. CDR3 length: 14 amino acids. Germline CDR1 and CDR2: GTSNPN and SVGIG (reference sequence). The CDR3 DNA reads as TGTGCCTGGAGTGTATTGGGGGCGACGGACGAGCAGTACTTC. It yields the protein CAWSVLGATDEQYF.

The chain joins TRBV24-1 to TRBJ2-1; 10 nucleotides line up with TRBD1. The germline CDR1 and CDR2 sequences are KGHDR and SFDVKD. V dropped 5 bases and J dropped 4; count of bases not matched to a gene: 10. The CDR3 sequence is 17 residues long. In DNA, the CDR3 is TGTGCCACCAGTGCCCACCCCGGACAGGGGGAATACAATGAGCAGTTCTTC. Its protein is CATSAHPGQGEYNEQFF.

The V and J genes are TRBV7-9 and TRBJ2-1, with 8 bases matching TRBD2. The V and J ends lost 3 bases and 8 bases, in that order; junction bases with no gene match: 6. Germline-derived CDR1 and CDR2 are SEHNR and FQNEAQ (reference sequence). The CDR3 runs to 14 residues. In DNA form, the CDR3 reads TGTGCCAGCAGCTTCAGCGGGAGTTTGGATGAGCAGTTCTTC. Its protein product is CASSFSGSLDEQFF.

The rearrangement joins TRBV24-1 to TRBJ2-2; TRBD2 matches 7 bases. This CDR3 contains 15 residues. The junction had 4 bases not matched to a gene; V was cut back by 5 bases and J by 2 bases. The germline CDR1 and CDR2 sequences are KGHDR and SFDVKD. CDR3 coding DNA: TGTGCCACCAGTGGGGGACTACCAAACACCGGGGAGCTGTTTTTT. This translates into CATSGGLPNTGELFF.

Of note for this clone: Other DNA sequences in this specimen translate into the identical CDR3. The chain carries TRBV28 and TRBJ1-4, with D possibly matching TRBD1 (6 bases). V was trimmed by 5 bases and J by 3 bases, leaving 10 bases between them. The germline CDR1 and CDR2 sequences are MDHEN and SYDVKM. The CDR3 runs to 14 residues. This chain's CDR3 is CASSLGGANEKLFF. The CDR3 nucleotides read TGTGCCAGCAGTCTAGGGGGGGCTAATGAAAAACTGTTTTTT.

The chain is built from TRBV9 and TRBJ1-3, with a tentative D call TRBD1 (6 bases). The CDR3 is made up of 15 amino acids. Per the germline V gene, CDR1 is SGDLS and CDR2 is YYNGEE. Between the trimmed V and J ends, which lost 3 bases and 3 bases, there was a span of 13 bases. The CDR3 DNA reads TGTGCCAGCAGCGCGGGGGGGGCAAGTGGAAACACCATATATTTT. It specifies CASSAGGASGNTIYF.

V gene TRBV28 combines with J gene TRBJ2-5; 9 nucleotides align to TRBD1. This CDR3 region has 15 residues. Germline CDR1 MDHEN, CDR2 SYDVKM. The J segment lost 3 bases and the V segment lost 2 bases, leaving 4 bases of the junction unmatched. In DNA, the CDR3 is TGTGCCAGCAGTTTAGGACAGGGGAAAAAAGAGACCCAGTACTTC. Its translation: CASSLGQGKKETQYF.

This clone was seen a single time. DNA of the CDR3: TGTGCCAGCAGCTTTGCCTCGGGAGAGACCCAGTACTTC. Translation: CASSFASGETQYF. The V and J genes are TRBV7-6 and TRBJ2-5; unclear D gene. CDR3 length: 13 residues. Per germline, CDR1 SGHVS and CDR2 FNYEAQ. The V gene lost 3 bases and the J gene lost 4 bases, with 9 bases spanning the gap.

V gene TRBV24-1 combines with J gene TRBJ2-1, with 7 positions matching TRBD2. Per the germline V gene, CDR1 is KGHDR and CDR2 is SFDVKD. Germline trimming cut 9 bases from V and 5 bases from J; bases unmatched to any gene: 6. This CDR3 comprises 13 residues. CDR3 nucleotide sequence: TGTGCCACCGGGAGGGAGGGAGACAATGAGCAGTTCTTC. Encoded protein: CATGREGDNEQFF.

The chain combines TRBV13 with TRBJ1-1; 8 bases map to TRBD1. V trimming: 0 bases; J trimming: 10 bases; junction bases outside the gene matches: 7. This CDR3 region has 14 residues. Germline lookup yields CDR1 PRHDT and CDR2 FYEKMQ (reference sequence). Here the CDR3 DNA reads TGTGCCAGCAGCTTAGGTCAGGGGGCTCGTGGAGCTTTCTTT. Translating it yields CASSLGQGARGAFF.

This sequence joins TRBV20-1 and TRBJ2-1; TRBD2 matches 8 bases. V gave up 3 bases and J gave up 3 bases; unmatched junction bases: 7. This CDR3 has 15 amino acids. Germline assignment: CDR1 DFQATT and CDR2 SNEGSKA (reference sequence). CDR3 sequence reads: CSASDSGSGYNEQFF. The CDR3 nucleotides read TGCAGTGCTAGTGACAGCGGGAGCGGCTACAATGAGCAGTTCTTC.